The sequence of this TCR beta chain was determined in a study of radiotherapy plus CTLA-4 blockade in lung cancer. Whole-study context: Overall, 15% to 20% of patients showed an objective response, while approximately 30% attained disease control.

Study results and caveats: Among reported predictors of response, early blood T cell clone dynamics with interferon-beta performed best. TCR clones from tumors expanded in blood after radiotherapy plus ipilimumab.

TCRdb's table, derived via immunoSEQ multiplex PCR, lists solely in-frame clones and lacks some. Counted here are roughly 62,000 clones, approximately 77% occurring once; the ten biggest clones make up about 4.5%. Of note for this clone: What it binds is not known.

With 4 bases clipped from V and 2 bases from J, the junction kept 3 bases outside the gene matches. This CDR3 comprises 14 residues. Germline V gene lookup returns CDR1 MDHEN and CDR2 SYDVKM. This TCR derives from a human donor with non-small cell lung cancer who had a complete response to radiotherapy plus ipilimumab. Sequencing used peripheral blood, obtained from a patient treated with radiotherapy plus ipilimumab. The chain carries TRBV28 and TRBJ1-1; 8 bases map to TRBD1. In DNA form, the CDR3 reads TGTGCCAGCAGTTCCAGGGGGCGTAACACTGAAGCTTTCTTT. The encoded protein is CASSSRGRNTEAFF.